This passage covers 21 T cell receptor beta chains from one sample sequenced in a study of T-cell memory formation after mild COVID-19. TCRdb re-called the 5' RACE reads through MiXCR, storing one row per CDR3 protein. The sample lists about 200,000 distinct CDR3 sequences; around 16% were seen once. The source material was PBMCs or a T cell subset sorted from them (not recorded which). These receptor sequences come from an adult woman who had mild COVID-19 (a few samples of this study predate the infection). Cell type and time point are not known.

This rearrangement joins TRBV15 to TRBJ2-1; 11 nucleotides agree with TRBD2. The CDR3 is 17 residues long. V was pared by 1 base and J by 7 bases, with 9 bases of the junction left unmatched. The germline V gene encodes CDR1 LNHNV and CDR2 YYDKDF (reference sequence). The CDR3 region is CATSRASGTSGGNEQFF. For the CDR3, the DNA is TGTGCCACCAGCAGAGCTTCCGGGACTAGCGGAGGAAATGAGCAGTTCTTC.

The chain recombines TRBV4-3 with TRBJ2-7; D ambiguous. Germline CDR1 and CDR2: LGHNA and YSLEER. The V gene lost 0 bases and the J gene lost 3 bases, with 9 bases spanning the gap. The CDR3 is made up of 14 amino acids. CDR3 coding DNA: TGCGCCAGCAGCCAAGATGGGTGGGACTACGAGCAGTACTTC. Protein sequence: CASSQDGWDYEQYF.

This chain connects TRBV20-1 to TRBJ2-2, with TRBD1 matching over 10 bases. The germline CDR1 and CDR2 sequences are DFQATT and SNEGSKA (reference sequence). CDR3 length: 14 residues. V shed 6 bases, J shed 5 bases, and the junction held 6 bases outside the gene matches. CDR3 sequence reads: CSAHRDRGTGELFF. The CDR3 DNA is TGCAGTGCGCACCGGGACAGGGGAACCGGGGAGCTGTTTTTT.

This chain uses TRBV29-1 with TRBJ1-1; no clear D. There are 11 residues in the CDR3. V gave up 5 bases and J gave up 4 bases, with 8 bases separating them. Germline V gene lookup returns CDR1 SQVTM and CDR2 ANQGSEA. This chain's CDR3 is CSVPTVTEAFF. The CDR3 coding sequence is TGCAGCGTTCCCACCGTCACTGAAGCTTTCTTT. Together with reference TRBV29-1 and TRBJ1-1, the CDR3 gives the full variable domain: SAVISQKPSRDICQRGTSLTIQCQVDSQVTMMFWYRQQPGQSLTLIATANQGSEATYESGFVIDKFPISRPNLTFSTLTVSNMSPEDSSIYLCSVPTVTEAFFGQGTRLTVV.

V usage is TRBV20-1 and J usage is TRBJ2-1; D is uncertain. CDR1 is DFQATT, CDR2 SNEGSKA, per germline (reference sequence). This CDR3 has 13 amino acids. V was cut by 5 bases and J by 6 bases, with 14 bases left in between. The CDR3 sequence is CSADRRSPNEQFF. DNA for the CDR3: TGCAGTGCTGACCGAAGGAGCCCCAATGAGCAGTTCTTC.

Ten or more counts support this clonotype. The chain combines TRBV9 with TRBJ2-3, with D unresolved. The germline V and J ends were trimmed by 3 bases and 0 bases, with 8 bases remaining between them. The CDR3 totals 14 residues. Germline V gene data show CDR1 as SGDLS and CDR2 as YYNGEE. The CDR3 loop is CASSDLASTDTQYF. CDR3 DNA sequence: TGTGCCAGCAGCGATCTTGCTAGCACAGATACGCAGTATTTT.

In this sample, this clonotype turned up a few times. The chain recombines TRBV20-1 with TRBJ2-1; 15 bases map to TRBD2. The CDR3 spans 18 residues. CDR1 is DFQATT, CDR2 SNEGSKA, per germline (reference sequence). Trimming took 6 bases from V and 3 from J; bases not matched to a gene: 12. CDR3 DNA: TGCAGTGCACCGCCTCCGGGACTAGCGGGAGGCATCTACAATGAGCAGTTCTTC. It codes for CSAPPPGLAGGIYNEQFF.

This clonotype was seen a few times. The V and J genes are TRBV25-1 and TRBJ1-1; D perhaps matches TRBD1 (5 bases). V lost 4 bases and J lost 0, with 12 bases in between. Germline CDR1 is MGHDK and CDR2 is SYGVNS. CDR3 length: 15 residues. The CDR3 sequence: CASSGRGGVNTEAFF. The CDR3 DNA reads TGTGCCAGCAGTGGCCGGGGCGGGGTGAACACTGAAGCTTTCTTT. Drawing the rest from reference TRBV25-1 and TRBJ1-1, the complete variable domain is EADIYQTPRYLVIGTGKKITLECSQTMGHDKMYWYQQDPGMELHLIHYSYGVNSTEKGDLSSESTVSRIRTEHFPLTLESARPSHTSQYLCASSGRGGVNTEAFFGQGTRLTVV.

The chain combines TRBV10-3 with TRBJ1-5, with a weak D call TRBD1 (5 bases). The germline V gene has CDR1 ENHRY and CDR2 SYGVKD. The CDR3 is 16 residues long. V gave up 2 bases and J gave up 1 base, with 12 bases separating them. The CDR3 loop reads CAISEPRVRSNQPQHF. For the CDR3, the DNA is TGTGCCATCAGTGAGCCCAGGGTCAGGAGCAATCAGCCCCAGCATTTT.

The chain couples TRBV28 to TRBJ2-7, with 8 bases identical to TRBD2. This CDR3 region has 14 residues. V lost 7 bases, J lost 2 bases, and 7 bases stayed unmatched. Germline V CDR1 and CDR2: MDHEN, SYDVKM. The CDR3: CASNIAGPTYEQYF. The DNA of the CDR3 is TGTGCCAGCAACATAGCGGGGCCCACCTACGAGCAGTACTTC. The variable domain in full, completed from reference TRBV28 and TRBJ2-7, reads DVKVTQSSRYLVKRTGEKVFLECVQDMDHENMFWYRQDPGLGLRLIYFSYDVKMKEKGDIPEGYSVSREKKERFSLILESASTNQTSMYLCASNIAGPTYEQYFGPGTRLTVT.

This clonotype occurred many times. This chain joins TRBV12-3 or TRBV12-4 and TRBJ2-3; D is uncertain. This CDR3 is 13 amino acids long. Trimming left V 5 bases short and J 1 base short, with 7 bases between. CDR3 in amino acids: CASSLKRTDTQYF. The CDR3 DNA sequence: TGTGCCAGCAGTCTCAAGCGCACAGATACGCAGTATTTT.

In its sample, this clonotype was seen a few times. The gene calls are TRBV9 and TRBJ1-6, with D uncertain. The CDR3 is 14 residues long. V lost 4 bases, J lost 7 bases, and 12 bases lay in between. From germline, CDR1 is SGDLS and CDR2 YYNGEE. CDR3 residues: CASSPRVGNSPLHF. The CDR3 region has the DNA TGTGCCAGCAGCCCCCGGGTGGGCAATTCACCCCTCCACTTT.

This clonotype was seen many times. As DNA, the CDR3 is TGCGCCAGCAGCTTGTTCGCAGGGGATTCACCCCTCCACTTT. Protein: CASSLFAGDSPLHF. This chain links TRBV5-1 with TRBJ1-6; perhaps TRBD1 as D (6 bases). The germline gives CDR1 SGHRS, CDR2 YFSETQ. Trimming stripped 1 base from V and 8 bases from J, with 10 bases between. CDR3 length: 14 residues.

This chain links TRBV7-3 with TRBJ2-7, with D perhaps matching TRBD2 (6 bases). Between the trimmed V and J ends, which lost 7 bases and 1 base, there was a span of 14 bases. This CDR3 region has 14 residues. Germline-derived CDR1 and CDR2 are SGHTA and FQGTGA. CDR3 DNA sequence: TGTGCCAGCAAGCCGGCTAGCGCATCCTACGAGCAGTACTTC. Its translation is CASKPASASYEQYF.

The rearrangement links TRBV9 to TRBJ1-3; D gene unclear. The CDR3 runs to 11 residues. The germline V gene encodes CDR1 SGDLS and CDR2 YYNGEE. V shed 0 bases and J shed 5 bases, with 0 bases lying between them. CDR3 sequence reads: CASSVGNTIYF. The CDR3, as DNA: TGTGCCAGCAGCGTAGGAAACACCATATATTTT.

The genes are TRBV24-1 and TRBJ2-1; TRBD2 matches at 14 bases. Germline values: CDR1 KGHDR, CDR2 SFDVKD. This CDR3 comprises 17 residues. V lost 2 bases to trimming and J lost 3 bases; unmatched junction nucleotides: 2. CDR3 nucleotides: TGTGCCACCAGTGATTCCGGGACTAGCGGGGGCTACAATGAGCAGTTCTTC. Residues: CATSDSGTSGGYNEQFF.

V is TRBV19 and J is TRBJ2-3, with 9 nucleotides matching TRBD2. V was clipped by 5 bases and J by 2 bases; unmatched bases: 14. Germline CDR1 LNHDA, CDR2 SQIVND (reference sequence). The CDR3 spans 18 residues. The CDR3 is CASSLLPGASGNTDTQYF. The CDR3 DNA sequence: TGTGCCAGTAGTCTTCTCCCCGGCGCTAGCGGGAACACAGATACGCAGTATTTT. Full variable domain (outside the CDR3, taken from reference TRBV19 and TRBJ2-3): DGGITQSPKYLFRKEGQNVTLSCEQNLNHDAMYWYRQDPGQGLRLIYYSQIVNDFQKGDIAEGYSVSREKKESFPLTVTSAQKNPTAFYLCASSLLPGASGNTDTQYFGPGTRLTVL.

This rearrangement joins TRBV5-1 to TRBJ2-7; 10 bases map to TRBD2. This CDR3 region has 15 residues. Unmatched junction bases numbered 6, after V lost 4 bases and J lost 2 bases. Germline CDR1 reads SGHRS; CDR2 reads YFSETQ. CDR3 DNA: TGCGCCAGCAGCGCCACTAGCGGGGATACCTACGAGCAGTACTTC. Translated: CASSATSGDTYEQYF.

V and J are TRBV4-1 and TRBJ1-2; tentative D call: TRBD1 (5 bases). The CDR3 contains 11 residues. V shed 3 bases and J shed 6 bases, with 5 bases lying between them. Germline V gene lookup returns CDR1 MGHRA and CDR2 YSYEKL. The CDR3 loop reads CASSHRDGYTF. CDR3 nucleotides: TGCGCCAGCAGCCACAGGGATGGCTACACCTTC.

This chain joins TRBV20-1 and TRBJ2-7; no clear D. V was cut by 3 bases and J by 3 bases, with 6 bases left in between. The CDR3 consists of 11 residues. Germline V lookup: CDR1 DFQATT, CDR2 SNEGSKA (reference sequence). CDR3: CSARASYEQYF. The CDR3 DNA reads as TGCAGTGCTAGGGCCAGCTACGAGCAGTACTTC.

The V call is TRBV7-2, the J call TRBJ2-7; 9 bases are a match to TRBD2. CDR1 is SGHTA, CDR2 FQGNSA, per germline. The CDR3 length is 15 residues. Trimming took 2 bases from V and 4 from J; bases not matched to a gene: 6. The CDR3 nucleotides are TGTGCCAGCAGCTTAACGGCTAGCGGGACTTACGAGCAGTACTTC. Amino acids: CASSLTASGTYEQYF.